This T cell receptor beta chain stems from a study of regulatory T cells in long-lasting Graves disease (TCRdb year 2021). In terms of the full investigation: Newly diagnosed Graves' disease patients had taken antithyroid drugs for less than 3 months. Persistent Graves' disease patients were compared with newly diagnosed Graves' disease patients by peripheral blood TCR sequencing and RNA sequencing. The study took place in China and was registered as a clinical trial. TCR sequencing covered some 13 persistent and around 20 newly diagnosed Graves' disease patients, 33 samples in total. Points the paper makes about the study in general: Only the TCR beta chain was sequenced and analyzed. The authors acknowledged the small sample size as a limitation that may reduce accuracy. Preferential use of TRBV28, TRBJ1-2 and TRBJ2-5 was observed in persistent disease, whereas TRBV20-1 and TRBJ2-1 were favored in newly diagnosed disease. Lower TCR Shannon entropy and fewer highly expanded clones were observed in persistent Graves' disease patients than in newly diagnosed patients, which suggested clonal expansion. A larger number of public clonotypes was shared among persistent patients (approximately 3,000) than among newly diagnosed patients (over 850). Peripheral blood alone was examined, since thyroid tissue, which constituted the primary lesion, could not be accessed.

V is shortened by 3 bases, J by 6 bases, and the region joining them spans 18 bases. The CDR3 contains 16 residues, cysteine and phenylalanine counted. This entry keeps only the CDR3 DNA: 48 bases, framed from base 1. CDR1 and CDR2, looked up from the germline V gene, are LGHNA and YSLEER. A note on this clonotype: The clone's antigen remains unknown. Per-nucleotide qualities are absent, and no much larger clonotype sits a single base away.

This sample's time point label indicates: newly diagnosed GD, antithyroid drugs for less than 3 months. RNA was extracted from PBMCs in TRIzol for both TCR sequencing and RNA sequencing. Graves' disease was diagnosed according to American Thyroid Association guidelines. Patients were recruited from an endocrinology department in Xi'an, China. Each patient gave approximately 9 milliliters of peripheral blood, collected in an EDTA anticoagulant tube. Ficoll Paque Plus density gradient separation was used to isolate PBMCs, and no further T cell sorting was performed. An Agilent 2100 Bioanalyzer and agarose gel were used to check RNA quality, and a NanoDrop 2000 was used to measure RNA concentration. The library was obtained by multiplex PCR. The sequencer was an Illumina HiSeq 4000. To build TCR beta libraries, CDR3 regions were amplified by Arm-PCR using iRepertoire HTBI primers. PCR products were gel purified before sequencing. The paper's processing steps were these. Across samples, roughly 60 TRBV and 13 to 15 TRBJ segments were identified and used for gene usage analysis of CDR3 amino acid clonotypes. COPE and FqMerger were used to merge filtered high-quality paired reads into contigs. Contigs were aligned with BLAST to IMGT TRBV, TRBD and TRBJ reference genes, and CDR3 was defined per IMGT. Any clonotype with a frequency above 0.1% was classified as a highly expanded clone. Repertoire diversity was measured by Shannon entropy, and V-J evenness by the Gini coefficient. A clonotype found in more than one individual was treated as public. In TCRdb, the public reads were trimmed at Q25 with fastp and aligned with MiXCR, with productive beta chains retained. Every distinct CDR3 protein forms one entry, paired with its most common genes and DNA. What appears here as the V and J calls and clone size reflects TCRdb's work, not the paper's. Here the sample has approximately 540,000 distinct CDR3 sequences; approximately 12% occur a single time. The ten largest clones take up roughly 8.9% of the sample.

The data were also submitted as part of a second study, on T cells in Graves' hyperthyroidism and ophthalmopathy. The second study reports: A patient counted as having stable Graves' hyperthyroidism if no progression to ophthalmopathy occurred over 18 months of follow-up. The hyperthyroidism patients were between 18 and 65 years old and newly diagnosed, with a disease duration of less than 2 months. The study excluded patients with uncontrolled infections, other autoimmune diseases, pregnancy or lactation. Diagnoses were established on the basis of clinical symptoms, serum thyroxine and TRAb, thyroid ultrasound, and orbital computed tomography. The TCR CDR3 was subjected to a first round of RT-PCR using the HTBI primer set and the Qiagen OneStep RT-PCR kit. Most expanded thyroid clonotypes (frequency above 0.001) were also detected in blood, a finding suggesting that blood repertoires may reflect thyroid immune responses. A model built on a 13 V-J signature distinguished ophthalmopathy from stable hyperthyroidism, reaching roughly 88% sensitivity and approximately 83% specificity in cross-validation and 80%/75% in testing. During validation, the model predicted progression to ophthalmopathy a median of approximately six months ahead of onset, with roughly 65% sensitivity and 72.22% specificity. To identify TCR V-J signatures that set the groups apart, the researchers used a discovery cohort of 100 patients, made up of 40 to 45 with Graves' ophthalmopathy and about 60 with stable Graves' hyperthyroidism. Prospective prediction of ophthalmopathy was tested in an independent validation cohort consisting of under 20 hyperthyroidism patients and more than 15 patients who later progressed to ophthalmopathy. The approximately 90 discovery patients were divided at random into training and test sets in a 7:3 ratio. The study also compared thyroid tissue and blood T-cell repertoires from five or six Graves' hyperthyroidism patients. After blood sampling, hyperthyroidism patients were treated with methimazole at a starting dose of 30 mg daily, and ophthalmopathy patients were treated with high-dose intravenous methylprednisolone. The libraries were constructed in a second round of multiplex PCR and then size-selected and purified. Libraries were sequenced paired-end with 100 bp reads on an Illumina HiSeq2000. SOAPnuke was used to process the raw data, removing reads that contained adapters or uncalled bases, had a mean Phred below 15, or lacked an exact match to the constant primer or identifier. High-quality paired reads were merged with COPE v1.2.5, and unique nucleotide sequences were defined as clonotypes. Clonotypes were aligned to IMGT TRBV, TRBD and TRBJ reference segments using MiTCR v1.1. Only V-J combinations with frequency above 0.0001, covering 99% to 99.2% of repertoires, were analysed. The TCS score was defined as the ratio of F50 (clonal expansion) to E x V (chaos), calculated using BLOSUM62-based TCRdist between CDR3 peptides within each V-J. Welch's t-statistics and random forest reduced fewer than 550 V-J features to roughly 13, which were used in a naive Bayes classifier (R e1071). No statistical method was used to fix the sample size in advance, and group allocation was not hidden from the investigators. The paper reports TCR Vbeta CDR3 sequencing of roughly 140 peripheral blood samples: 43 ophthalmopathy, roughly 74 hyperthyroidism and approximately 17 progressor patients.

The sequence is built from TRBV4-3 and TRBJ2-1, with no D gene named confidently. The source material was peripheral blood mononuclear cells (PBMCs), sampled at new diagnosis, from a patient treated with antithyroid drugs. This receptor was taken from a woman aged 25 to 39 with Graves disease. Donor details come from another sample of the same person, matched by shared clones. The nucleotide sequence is TGCGCCAGCAGCCACCTTTGGAAGGGCCCCCCCAATGAGCAGTTCTTC. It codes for CASSHLWKGPPNEQFF.